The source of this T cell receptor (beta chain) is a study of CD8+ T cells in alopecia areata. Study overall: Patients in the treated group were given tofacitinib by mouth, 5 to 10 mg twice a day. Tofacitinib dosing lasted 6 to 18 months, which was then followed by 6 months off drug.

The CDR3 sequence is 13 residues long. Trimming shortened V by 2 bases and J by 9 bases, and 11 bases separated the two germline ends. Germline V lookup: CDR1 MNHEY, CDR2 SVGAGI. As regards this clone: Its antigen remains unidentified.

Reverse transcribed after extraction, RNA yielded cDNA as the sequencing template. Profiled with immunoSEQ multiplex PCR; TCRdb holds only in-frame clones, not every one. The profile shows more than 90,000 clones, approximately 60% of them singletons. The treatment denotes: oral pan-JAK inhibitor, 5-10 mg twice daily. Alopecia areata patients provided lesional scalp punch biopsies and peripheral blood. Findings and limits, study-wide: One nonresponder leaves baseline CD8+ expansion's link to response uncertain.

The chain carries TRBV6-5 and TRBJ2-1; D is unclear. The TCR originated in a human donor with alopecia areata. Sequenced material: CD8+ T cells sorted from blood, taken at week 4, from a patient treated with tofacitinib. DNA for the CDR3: TGTGCCAGCAGTTACGTAGGAAATGGTGAGCAGTTCTTC. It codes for CASSYVGNGEQFF.